The subject of this entry is one T cell receptor (beta chain). Its antigen is not yet known. Within one base of it there is no much larger clone, and no base qualities were kept. Reading the germline V gene gives CDR1 SGHVS and CDR2 FNYEAQ. The trim is 3 bases for V and 6 bases for J, with a gap of 8 bases between the germline ends. From its cysteine to its phenylalanine, the CDR3 spans 13 amino acids. The CDR3 DNA has 39 bases and is translated from base 1. The sample originates from a study of persistence of HIV-infected CD4 T cells (dated by TCRdb to 2018 to 2021). About the full investigation: Suppressive ART had been received by participants for a median of roughly 8 years. Peripheral blood samples of up to about 180 mL were obtained at multiple time points, with the exception of a couple of participants, for whom leukapheresis was performed at a single time point. CMV- and HIV-1 Gag-responding CD4+ T cells were isolated from ART-treated individuals so that antigen-driven clonal expansion of HIV-1-infected cells could be examined. The clonality of all cells in each sorted population was assessed by TCRbeta sequencing, whereas the clonality of infected cells was assessed by proviral sequencing. Cross-participant TCR cluster analysis included under ten participants for CMV and more than five participants for Gag. General findings and caveats noted by the study authors: Antigen-responding cells were enriched for expanded CDR3beta sequences that were degenerate, which suggests that CD4+ responses to CMV and Gag underwent convergent selection. Only a small number of individuals took part in the study, and the range of antigens tested was limited. Within the same sorted populations, TCR oligoclonality correlated with proviral oligoclonality. Significantly lower TCRbeta richness was observed in CMV- and Gag-responding cells than in anti-CD3/anti-CD28-responding cells, and higher oligoclonality was observed in CMV-responding cells than in CD3/CD28-stimulated and Gag-responding cells. Restriction of bulk TCR analyses to the rare CMV-responding cells that actually carried HIV-1 proviruses was not possible.

The immunoSEQ hsTCRB assay version 4 in survey mode was used to sequence TCRbeta repertoires from genomic DNA. For TCRbeta sequencing, genomic DNA was diluted to around 10 ng/uL, with up to about 1 ug used per sample. The paper's data handling went like this. TCRbeta data were analyzed in ImmunoSeq Analyzer 3.0, with diversity computed on productive nucleotide rearrangements. Using the Immunarch R package, lower-bound TCR diversity was estimated with the improved Chao index and clonality was estimated with the Gini coefficient. Different nucleotide rearrangements encoding the same CDR3beta amino acid sequence were counted as distinct clonotypes. TCRbeta sequences significantly enriched in antigen-responding cells relative to anti-CD3/anti-CD28-activated cells were identified by differential abundance analysis. TCRs were clustered by predicted peptide-MHC specificity with GLIPH2, both within individual participants and across merged participant data sets. TCRdb retrieved this table from immuneACCESS and kept in-frame rearrangements only. Not all clones are present; in checked studies, unresolved V genes account for under half, and no reason is known for the remainder. V and J calls and clone size follow that table, whereas D and trimming were derived from the DNA. The sample profile shows nearly 20,000 clones; over 55% of them were found once. Approximately 2% of the sample rests with the top ten.

The sample's treatment or condition label is to be understood as: suppressive antiretroviral therapy. Cells were stimulated with a pool of overlapping HIV-1 Gag 15-mer peptides at 0.9 to 1 ug per peptide per mL. Responding CD4+ T cells were sorted on the basis of upregulation of both CD40 ligand and CD69. HIV-1-infected adults in whom suppressive ART had been started during chronic infection were enrolled as participants. For at least 4 years, the participants' plasma HIV-1 RNA had been undetectable, below 50 copies/mL. To be included, participants needed a CD4+ T cell count above 400 cells/uL and a positive CMV serology. Before stimulation, PBMCs were isolated using density centrifugation and depleted of CD8+ T cells. Stimulation of CD8-depleted PBMCs was carried out for approximately 18 hours with anti-CD28/CD49d costimulation, CD40-blocking antibody and enfuvirtide, to prevent new infections. Cells were sorted on a Beckman Coulter MoFlo Legacy or XDP sorter, with propidium iodide excluding dead cells. For samples with more than one million cells, genomic DNA was extracted with the QIAamp DNA Mini Kit, and for all other samples the Quick-DNA Microprep Kit was used.

The sequences come from CD4+ T cells sorted from PBMCs after 18-hour stimulation, collected from a patient who received antiretroviral therapy. According to the study, the label for this sample's cell subset or site signals: CD40L+CD69+ CD4 T cells responding to HIV-1 Gag peptides. The sequence is built from TRBV7-6 and TRBJ1-4, with a weak D call of TRBD1 (5 bases match). This clonotype was obtained from an adult woman with HIV who was CMV-seropositive. The CDR3 here reads CASSFGAHEKLFF. The bases read TGTGCCAGCAGCTTCGGGGCGCATGAAAAACTGTTTTTT.